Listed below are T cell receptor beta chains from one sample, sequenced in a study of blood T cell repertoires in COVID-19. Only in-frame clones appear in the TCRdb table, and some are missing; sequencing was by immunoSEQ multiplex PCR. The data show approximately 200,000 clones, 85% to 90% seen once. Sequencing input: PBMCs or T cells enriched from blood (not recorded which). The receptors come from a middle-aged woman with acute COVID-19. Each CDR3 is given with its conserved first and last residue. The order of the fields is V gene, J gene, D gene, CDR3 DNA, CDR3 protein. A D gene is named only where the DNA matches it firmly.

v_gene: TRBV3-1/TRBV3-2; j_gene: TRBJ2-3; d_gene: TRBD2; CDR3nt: TGTGCCAGCAGCCCCTACGGGCGGGGGGCCACAGATACGCAGTATTTT; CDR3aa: CASSPYGRGATDTQYF
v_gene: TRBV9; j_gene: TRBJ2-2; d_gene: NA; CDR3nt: TGTGCCAGCAGGCTAACGAACACCGGGGAGCTGTTTTTT; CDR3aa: CASRLTNTGELFF
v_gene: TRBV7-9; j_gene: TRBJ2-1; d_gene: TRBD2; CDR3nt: TGTGCCAGCAGCTTAGTTCGGCGGGAGGACGATGAGCAGTTCTTC; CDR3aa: CASSLVRREDDEQFF
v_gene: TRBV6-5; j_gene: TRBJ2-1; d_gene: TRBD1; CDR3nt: TGTGCCAGCAGTCGGGACAGCTACAATGAGCAGTTCTTC; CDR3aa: CASSRDSYNEQFF
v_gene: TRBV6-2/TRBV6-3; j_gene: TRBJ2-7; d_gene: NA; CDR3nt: TGTGCCAGCACCCCATTGGGGGGAGGCTCCTACGAGCAGTACTTC; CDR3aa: CASTPLGGGSYEQYF
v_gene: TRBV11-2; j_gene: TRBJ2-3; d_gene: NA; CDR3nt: TGTGCCAGCAGCTTAGATGGGCGGACTAGCACAGATACGCAGTATTTT; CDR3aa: CASSLDGRTSTDTQYF
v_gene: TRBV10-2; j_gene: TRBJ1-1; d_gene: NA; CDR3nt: TGCGCCAGCAGCCCCCTCGGGGATCACACTGAAGCTTTCTTT; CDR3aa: CASSPLGDHTEAFF
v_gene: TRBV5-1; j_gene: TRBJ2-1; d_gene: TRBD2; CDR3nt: TGCGCCAGCAGCTTTACAGCGGGAGGCCACGACAATGAGCAGTTCTTC; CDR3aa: CASSFTAGGHDNEQFF
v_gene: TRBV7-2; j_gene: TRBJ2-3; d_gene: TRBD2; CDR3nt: TGTGCCAGCAGCAGCACTAGCGGGAGGGGCACAGATACGCAGTATTTT; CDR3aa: CASSSTSGRGTDTQYF
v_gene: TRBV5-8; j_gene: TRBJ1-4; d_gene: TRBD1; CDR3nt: TGTGCCAGCAGCTTGAGACAGGGTAACGAAAAACTGTTTTTT; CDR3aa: CASSLRQGNEKLFF
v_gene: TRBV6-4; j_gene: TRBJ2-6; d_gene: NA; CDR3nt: TGTGCCAGCAGAAGAGACTCTGGGGCCAACGTCCTGACTTTC; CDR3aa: CASRRDSGANVLTF
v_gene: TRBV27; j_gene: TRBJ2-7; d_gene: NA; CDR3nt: TGTGCCAGCAGTTTCTTCTCGGGGAGTACCTACGAGCAGTACTTC; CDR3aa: CASSFFSGSTYEQYF
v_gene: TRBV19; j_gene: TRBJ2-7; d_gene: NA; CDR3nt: TGTGCCAGTAGTATAGGAGGGGGTGAGCAGTACTTC; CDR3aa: CASSIGGGEQYF
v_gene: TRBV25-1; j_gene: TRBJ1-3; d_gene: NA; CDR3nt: TGTGCCAGCAGTCCTCCGACAGTGAGCTCTGGAAACACCATATATTTT; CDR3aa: CASSPPTVSSGNTIYF
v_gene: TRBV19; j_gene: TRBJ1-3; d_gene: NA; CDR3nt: TGTGCCAGTAGCGATTGGGCCTCTGGAAACACCATATATTTT; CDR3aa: CASSDWASGNTIYF